This T cell receptor (beta chain) was captured by sequencing in a study of blood T cells in healthy people across ages. This CDR3 is 13 amino acids long. Looked up from germline, CDR1 is MGHRA and CDR2 is YSYEKL. A second PCR of about 6 to 12 cycles used a sample-barcoded 5' primer and a J-beta primer mix. MiXCR, run by TCRdb on the 5' RACE reads, gives a single entry per CDR3 protein. The table has hundreds of thousands of distinct CDR3 sequences, 20% to 25% seen once; the top ten hold more than 7.5%. This clonotype turned up a few times. These same records also appear under a second study, on T cells of mothers and their children. Per that study: The second PCR used the M1S primer, and this primer added sample barcodes and 2-4 random nucleotides.

The chain combines TRBV4-1 with TRBJ2-5; D is undetermined. The end of the DNA aligns better with TRBJ2-1, so the J call may be wrong. The sample consisted of blood. The sequence was collected from a boy between 10 and 17 years old in good health. Here the CDR3 reads CASSQQTRNEQFF. For the CDR3, the DNA is TGCGCCAGCAGCCAACAAACCCGCAATGAGCAGTTCTTC.